This T cell receptor (beta chain) was sequenced in a study of Ad26.COV2.S vaccination and SARS-CoV-2 variants. V was shortened by 4 bases and J by 7 bases, with 26 bases between the two germline ends. The CDR3 totals 17 residues. CDR1 and CDR2 (germline): SGHTA, FQGNSA. Repertoires were generated with immunoSEQ multiplex PCR, while TCRdb's copy carries only in-frame clones and drops some. The data show roughly 700,000 clones, more than 80% seen once. As to treatment: about 20 received Ad26.COV2.S at low or high dose, single or two shots; several received placebo; per-sample allocation not given. Collection of samples fell on day 63 after the first vaccine or placebo injection. A Boston adult aged 18-55 years was the donor.

The J gene is TRBJ2-7, the V gene TRBV7-2; TRBD1 is a possible D gene (7 bases). This sample comprised peripheral blood, obtained in a trial of Ad26.COV2.S vaccine versus placebo. The TCR was taken from a person aged 18-65 years who received the Ad26.COV2.S COVID-19 vaccine or a placebo. CDR3 protein: CASSSHTQGRRGREQYF. The DNA of the CDR3 is TGTGCCAGCAGCTCCCATACACAGGGGAGGAGGGGTAGGGAGCAGTACTTC.